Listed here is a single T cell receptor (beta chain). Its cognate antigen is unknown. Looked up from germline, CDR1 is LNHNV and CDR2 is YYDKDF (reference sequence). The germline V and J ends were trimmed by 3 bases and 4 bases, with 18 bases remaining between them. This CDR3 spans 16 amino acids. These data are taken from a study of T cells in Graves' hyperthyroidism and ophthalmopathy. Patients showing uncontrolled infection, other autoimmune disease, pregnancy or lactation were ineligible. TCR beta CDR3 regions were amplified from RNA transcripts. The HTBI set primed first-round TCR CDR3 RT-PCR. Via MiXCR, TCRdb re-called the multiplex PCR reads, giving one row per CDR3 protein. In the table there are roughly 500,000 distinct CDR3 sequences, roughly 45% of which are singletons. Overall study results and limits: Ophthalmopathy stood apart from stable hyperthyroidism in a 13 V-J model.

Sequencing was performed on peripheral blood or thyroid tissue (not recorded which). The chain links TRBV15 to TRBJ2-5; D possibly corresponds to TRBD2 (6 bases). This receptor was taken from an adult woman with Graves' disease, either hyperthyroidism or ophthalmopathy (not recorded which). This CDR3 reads CATSREGSGRGETQYF. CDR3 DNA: TGTGCCACCAGCAGGGAGGGTAGTGGAAGGGGAGAGACCCAGTACTTC.